This TCR beta chain was profiled in a study of T cell responses to AZD1222 COVID-19 vaccine. Study-level points and caveats: With two AZD1222 doses given, Spike-specific TCR breadth and depth both rose.

With respect to this clone: Its matching antigen is unknown.

Sequencing used immunoSEQ multiplex PCR; TCRdb keeps in-frame clones, though not all of them. Of 180,000 or so clones listed, over 80% are singletons. The CDR3 runs 14 residues. V was trimmed by 6 bases and J by 1 base, leaving 12 bases between them. CDR1 MNHEY and CDR2 SVGAGI come from the germline V gene. This material consisted of peripheral blood, taken 28 days after the second dose of the MenACWY control vaccine. This clonotype was obtained from an adult who received the MenACWY meningococcal vaccine as a control. The V call is TRBV6-5, the J call TRBJ2-5; possible D gene TRBD1, 6 bases. DNA for the CDR3: TGTGCCAGCAGGGACGGGACACGCCAAGAGACCCAGTACTTC. Residues: CASRDGTRQETQYF.